A selection of T cell receptor beta chains follows, all from one sample in a study of T cell responses to AZD1222 COVID-19 vaccine. The method was immunoSEQ multiplex PCR; TCRdb's version includes in-frame clones alone and lacks a portion of them. The sample lists just under 95,000 clones; roughly 91% were seen once. Sequenced material: peripheral blood, taken on day 0 of AZD1222 vaccination. The origin of the receptors is an adult in good health. Each CDR3 is given with its conserved first and last residue. The D gene is left open where the match is weak. Rows give clone size only sometimes, using once, few, many, or a class for an expanded clone.

clone size,J gene,V gene,CDR3 length,D gene,CDR3 protein,CDR3 DNA
-,TRBJ2-1,TRBV19,15,TRBD2,CASSSGTKLYNEQFF,TGTGCCAGTAGTTCCGGGACTAAGCTCTACAATGAGCAGTTCTTC
once,TRBJ2-3,TRBV14,15,-,CASSQGGSLTDTQYF,TGTGCCAGCAGCCAAGGGGGATCGCTCACAGATACGCAGTATTTT
-,TRBJ1-2,TRBV6-5,11,-,CASRGNYGYTF,TGTGCCAGCAGAGGAAACTATGGCTACACCTTC
-,TRBJ2-2,TRBV2,14,-,CASSEYRDTGELFF,TGTGCCAGCAGTGAATATCGGGATACCGGGGAGCTGTTTTTT
-,TRBJ1-2,TRBV5-5,14,TRBD1,CASSEAGTGYGYTF,TGTGCCAGCAGCGAAGCCGGGACAGGCTATGGCTACACCTTC
-,TRBJ1-4,TRBV27,15,TRBD1,CASSFQSGQIEKLFF,TGTGCCAGCAGTTTCCAATCGGGACAGATTGAAAAACTGTTTTTT
-,TRBJ2-7,TRBV30,12,-,CAWSPTFYEQYF,TGTGCCTGGAGTCCCACATTCTACGAGCAGTACTTC
medium-sized,TRBJ2-1,TRBV16,12,-,CASSQVPHEQFF,TGTGCCAGCAGCCAAGTTCCCCATGAGCAGTTCTTC
-,TRBJ1-4,TRBV10-1,10,-,CARGGRELFF,TGCGCCAGGGGGGGCAGAGAACTGTTTTTT
-,TRBJ2-1,TRBV7-7,14,TRBD2,CASSPGEGIGEQFF,TGTGCTAGCAGCCCCGGGGAGGGAATCGGTGAGCAGTTCTTC
-,TRBJ1-6,TRBV28,15,TRBD1,CASRLSTRGGSPLHF,TGTGCCAGCAGGCTCTCTACCAGGGGGGGGTCACCCCTCCACTTT
-,TRBJ1-2,TRBV18,17,-,CASSPQTDLRVSGGYTF,TGTGCCAGCTCACCCCAGACGGATCTTAGGGTCTCGGGGGGCTACACCTTC
-,TRBJ2-1,TRBV5-4,12,-,CASSLEGPEQFF,TGTGCCAGCAGCTTGGAGGGGCCAGAGCAGTTCTTC
-,TRBJ2-1,TRBV6-5,13,-,CASSYSIWNEQFF,TGTGCCAGCAGTTACTCGATTTGGAATGAGCAGTTCTTC
-,TRBJ2-3,TRBV5-1,15,-,CASSLVLAGGDTQYF,TGCGCCAGCAGCTTGGTTCTAGCAGGCGGAGATACGCAGTATTTT
-,TRBJ1-2,TRBV18,18,TRBD1,CASSPSSWDRGSGYGYTF,TGTGCCAGCTCACCTAGTTCGTGGGACAGGGGGAGCGGCTATGGCTACACCTTC
-,TRBJ1-1,TRBV28,15,-,CASSSFRDGNTEAFF,TGTGCCAGCAGTTCCTTCAGGGATGGGAACACTGAAGCTTTCTTT
once,TRBJ1-2,TRBV10-3,14,TRBD1,CATSSGQGNYGYTF,TGTGCCACCAGCTCCGGACAGGGCAACTATGGCTACACCTTC
-,TRBJ1-3,TRBV7-7,17,TRBD1,CASSLGQGVLSGNTIYF,TGTGCTAGCAGCCTAGGACAGGGGGTCTTAAGTGGAAACACCATATATTTT
once,TRBJ2-1,TRBV27,13,-,CASSPQSLGSQFF,TGTGCCAGCAGCCCTCAGAGCCTCGGGTCGCAGTTCTTC
-,TRBJ1-6,TRBV5-1,14,TRBD1,CASSFDRGNSPLHF,TGCGCCAGCAGCTTCGACAGGGGCAATTCACCCCTCCACTTT
-,TRBJ1-2,TRBV11-1,13,TRBD1,CASRATGGYGYTF,TGTGCCAGCAGGGCGACAGGGGGGTATGGCTACACCTTC
-,TRBJ2-7,TRBV2,13,TRBD2,CASSEFGRYEQYF,TGTGCCAGCAGTGAATTCGGGAGGTACGAGCAGTACTTC
-,TRBJ2-3,TRBV5-1,18,TRBD2,CASRMATSGGRSTDTQYF,TGCGCCAGCAGGATGGCCACTAGCGGGGGGCGGAGCACAGATACGCAGTATTTT
-,TRBJ1-1,TRBV19,14,-,CASSILPKNTEAFF,TGTGCCAGTAGTATTCTTCCCAAAAACACTGAAGCTTTCTTT
-,TRBJ1-5,TRBV7-9,12,-,CAVADQEQPQHF,TGTGCCGTTGCGGACCAGGAACAGCCCCAGCATTTT
-,TRBJ2-7,TRBV7-9,15,TRBD1,CASSLGRTGDNEQYF,TGTGCCAGCAGCTTAGGCCGGACAGGGGACAACGAGCAGTACTTC
-,TRBJ1-5,TRBV15,16,-,CATSRGPGKEDQPQHF,TGTGCCACCAGCAGAGGTCCCGGGAAAGAGGATCAGCCCCAGCATTTT
-,TRBJ1-1,TRBV3-1/TRBV3-2,13,-,CASSQDRVSEAFF,TGTGCCAGCAGCCAAGATCGCGTATCTGAAGCTTTCTTT
-,TRBJ1-2,TRBV5-6,14,-,CASSSIQGDYGYTF,TGTGCCAGCAGCTCAATACAGGGTGACTATGGCTACACCTTC
few,TRBJ1-1,TRBV7-9,13,-,CASSLTQPTEAFF,TGTGCCAGCAGCTTAACGCAGCCCACTGAAGCTTTCTTT
-,TRBJ2-3,TRBV24-1,12,-,CATSGQTDTQYF,TGTGCCACCAGCGGTCAAACAGATACGCAGTATTTT
-,TRBJ2-2,TRBV5-1,16,TRBD1,CASSHDTGGASGELFF,TGCGCCAGCAGTCATGACACAGGGGGCGCGTCCGGGGAGCTGTTTTTT
-,TRBJ2-5,TRBV28,14,-,CASSWDGQGRSQYF,TGTGCCAGCAGTTGGGATGGGCAGGGTCGATCTCAGTACTTC
-,TRBJ1-2,TRBV7-2,13,-,CASSLYGPGGYTF,TGTGCCAGCAGCTTATATGGTCCCGGCGGCTACACCTTC